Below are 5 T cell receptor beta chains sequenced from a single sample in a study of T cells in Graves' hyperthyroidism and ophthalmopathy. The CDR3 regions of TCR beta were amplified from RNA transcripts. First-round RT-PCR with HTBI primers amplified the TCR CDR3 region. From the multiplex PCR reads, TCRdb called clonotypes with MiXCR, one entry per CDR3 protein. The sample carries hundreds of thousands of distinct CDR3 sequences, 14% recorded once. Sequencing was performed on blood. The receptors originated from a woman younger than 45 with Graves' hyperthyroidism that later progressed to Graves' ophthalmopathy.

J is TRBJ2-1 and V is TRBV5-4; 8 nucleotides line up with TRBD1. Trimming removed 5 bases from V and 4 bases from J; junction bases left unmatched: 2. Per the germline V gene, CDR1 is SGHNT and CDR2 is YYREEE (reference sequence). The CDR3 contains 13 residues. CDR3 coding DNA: TGTGCCAGCAGGGGACAGGATTACAATGAGCAGTTCTTC. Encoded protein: CASRGQDYNEQFF.

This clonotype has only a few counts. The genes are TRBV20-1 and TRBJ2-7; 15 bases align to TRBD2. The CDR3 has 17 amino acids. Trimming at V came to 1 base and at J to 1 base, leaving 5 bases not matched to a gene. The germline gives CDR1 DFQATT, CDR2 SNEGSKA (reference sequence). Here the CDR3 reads CSARGGTSGRLSYEQYF. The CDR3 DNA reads TGCAGTGCTAGAGGGGGGACTAGCGGGAGGTTGTCCTACGAGCAGTACTTC.

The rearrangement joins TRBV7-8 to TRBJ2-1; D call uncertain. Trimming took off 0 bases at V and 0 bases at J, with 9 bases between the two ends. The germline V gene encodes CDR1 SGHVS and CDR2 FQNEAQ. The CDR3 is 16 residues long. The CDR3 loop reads CASSLAGTYSYNEQFF. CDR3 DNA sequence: TGTGCCAGCAGCTTAGCGGGTACCTACTCCTACAATGAGCAGTTCTTC.

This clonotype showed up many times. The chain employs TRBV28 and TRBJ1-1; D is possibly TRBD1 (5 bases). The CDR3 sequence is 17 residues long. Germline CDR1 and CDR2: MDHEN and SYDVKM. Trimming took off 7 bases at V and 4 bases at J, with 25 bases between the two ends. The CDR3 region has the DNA TGTGCCAGCACCCACCCTCGCTTCGGGGGACGAGTCACTGAAGCTTTCTTT. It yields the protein CASTHPRFGGRVTEAFF. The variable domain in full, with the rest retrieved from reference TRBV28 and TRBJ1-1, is DVKVTQSSRYLVKRTGEKVFLECVQDMDHENMFWYRQDPGLGLRLIYFSYDVKMKEKGDIPEGYSVSREKKERFSLILESASTNQTSMYLCASTHPRFGGRVTEAFFGQGTRLTVV.

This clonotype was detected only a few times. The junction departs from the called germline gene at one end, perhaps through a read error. The CDR3 DNA sequence: TGTGCCAGCAGTTTCGGACAGGTCCAAGAGGCCCAGTACTTC. Protein product: CASSFGQVQEAQYF. V and J are TRBV7-9 and TRBJ2-5; 7 bases match TRBD1. The CDR3 consists of 14 residues. Germline CDR1 SEHNR, CDR2 FQNEAQ (reference sequence).